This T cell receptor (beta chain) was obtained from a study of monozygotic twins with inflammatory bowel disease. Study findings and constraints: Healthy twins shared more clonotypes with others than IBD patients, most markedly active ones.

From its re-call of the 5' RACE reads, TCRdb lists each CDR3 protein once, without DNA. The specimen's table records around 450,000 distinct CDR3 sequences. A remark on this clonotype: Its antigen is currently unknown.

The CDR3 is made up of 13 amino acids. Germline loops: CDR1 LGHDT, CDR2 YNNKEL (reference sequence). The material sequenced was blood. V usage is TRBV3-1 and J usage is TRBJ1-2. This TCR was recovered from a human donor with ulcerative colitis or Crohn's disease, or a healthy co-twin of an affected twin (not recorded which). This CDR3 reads CASSQIGGVGYTF. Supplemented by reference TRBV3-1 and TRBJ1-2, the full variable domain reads DTAVSQTPKYLVTQMGNDKSIKCEQNLGHDTMYWYKQDSKKFLKIMFSYNNKELIINETVPNRFSPKSPDKAHLNLHINSLELGDSAVYFCASSQIGGVGYTFGSGTRLTVV.